These 6 T cell receptor beta chains share one sample of origin, sequenced in a study of vaccination and CD4 T cells after COVID-19. MiXCR, applied by TCRdb to the PCR reads, yields one record per CDR3 protein. The sample lists 20,000 to 30,000 distinct CDR3 sequences; around 53% were seen once. Specimen: CD4+ T cells from blood, collected before SARS-CoV-2 vaccination. These receptors all come from a human donor who had recovered from COVID-19.

This rearrangement joins TRBV27 to TRBJ1-5; D might be TRBD1 (5 bases). V was shortened by 5 bases and J by 0 bases, with 11 bases between the two germline ends. The length of the CDR3 is 15 residues. Germline values: CDR1 MNHEY, CDR2 SMNVEV (reference sequence). The CDR3 here is CASSLDSLSNQPQHF. Here the CDR3 DNA reads TGTGCCAGCAGTCTAGACAGCCTTAGCAATCAGCCCCAGCATTTT.

The chain carries TRBV18 and TRBJ2-1; the match to TRBD2 covers 9 bases. The CDR3 has 17 residues. V was clipped by 1 base and J by 1 base; unmatched bases: 5. Germline values: CDR1 KGHSH, CDR2 LQKENI. The CDR3 DNA follows: TGTGCCAGCTCACCACGACTTAGCGGGAGTTCCTACAATGAGCAGTTCTTC. This sequence encodes CASSPRLSGSSYNEQFF.

This sequence joins TRBV2 and TRBJ1-5; 7 bases fit TRBD1. This CDR3 is 14 amino acids long. In germline, CDR1 is SNHLY, CDR2 FYNNEI. J gave up 3 bases and V 6 bases, and 5 bases lay outside the gene matches. The CDR3 is CASRQDRDNQPQHF. The CDR3 DNA follows: TGTGCCAGCAGACAAGACAGGGACAATCAGCCCCAGCATTTT.

This rearrangement joins TRBV2 to TRBJ1-2, with 10 bases aligning to TRBD1. The CDR3 loop spans 16 amino acids. The germline V gene encodes CDR1 SNHLY and CDR2 FYNNEI. V lost 2 bases to trimming and J lost 2 bases; unmatched junction nucleotides: 5. CDR3 sequence: CASSESVDRGNYGYTF. As DNA, the CDR3 is TGTGCCAGCAGTGAAAGTGTGGACAGGGGGAACTATGGCTACACCTTC.

The chain links TRBV9 to TRBJ2-5, with 8 bases fitting TRBD1. The CDR3 covers 15 residues. J gave up 5 bases and V 3 bases, and 9 bases lay outside the gene matches. Germline values: CDR1 SGDLS, CDR2 YYNGEE. This CDR3 reads CASSAGTGLTETQYF. DNA for the CDR3: TGTGCCAGCAGCGCAGGGACAGGTCTCACGGAGACCCAGTACTTC.

The chain has TRBV5-1 and TRBJ1-6; 7 nucleotides match TRBD1. V was pared by 4 bases and J by 8 bases, with 15 bases of the junction left unmatched. Germline V gene data show CDR1 as SGHRS and CDR2 as YFSETQ. CDR3 length: 17 residues. CDR3 DNA sequence: TGCGCCAGCAGCCCCCTCCCGGGACAGAGTCTCGATTCACCCCTCCACTTT. Protein: CASSPLPGQSLDSPLHF.